This entry lists 23 T cell receptor beta chains sequenced from one sample in a study of blood T cell repertoires in COVID-19. Measured with immunoSEQ multiplex PCR; TCRdb has only the in-frame clones, and not every one. This repertoire shows roughly 500,000 clones, roughly 90% found once; its top ten account for less than 2%. The sample comprised PBMCs or T cells enriched from blood (not recorded which). Every receptor here comes from a woman aged 40 to 50 who had recovered from COVID-19.

This sequence joins TRBV18 and TRBJ1-2; the D gene is possibly TRBD1 (6 bases). The CDR3 has 16 residues. V lost 0 bases and J 5 bases, leaving 16 bases between the germline ends. From germline, CDR1 is KGHSH and CDR2 LQKENI. This CDR3 is CASSPPGVKGVYGYTF. The CDR3 nucleotides read TGTGCCAGCTCACCACCGGGCGTCAAGGGGGTTTATGGCTACACCTTC.

This clone occurred once. The rearrangement joins TRBV20-1 to TRBJ1-2; no clear D gene. The CDR3 length is 11 residues. Germline V gene lookup returns CDR1 DFQATT and CDR2 SNEGSKA (reference sequence). Trimming took off 1 base at V and 8 bases at J, with 8 bases between the two ends. CDR3 nucleotides: TGCAGTGCTAGAGCCAGCGTAGGCTACACCTTC. It is translated as CSARASVGYTF.

This clone was seen just once. The V call is TRBV12-5, the J call TRBJ1-1; maybe TRBD1 (5 bases). V dropped 3 bases and J dropped 11 bases, with 10 bases sitting between them. The CDR3 runs to 11 residues. Per the germline V gene, CDR1 is LGHNT and CDR2 is FRNRAP. Written as DNA, the CDR3 is TGTGCTAGTGGTTTCAGGGATTATGCTTTCTTT. This encodes CASGFRDYAFF.

This clone has more than one count but fewer than ten. CDR3 DNA: TGCGCCAGCAGTGGGCTCGGGACACCCAGCACAGATACGCAGTATTTT. Translated: CASSGLGTPSTDTQYF. The V call is TRBV10-1, the J call TRBJ2-3; TRBD1 might be the D (6 bases). This CDR3 is built from 16 residues. The germline V gene encodes CDR1 WNHNN and CDR2 SYGVQD (reference sequence). V was cut by 4 bases and J by 0 bases, with 14 bases left in between.

The chain employs TRBV7-8 and TRBJ2-1; 8 bases are shared with TRBD2. From germline, CDR1 is SGHVS and CDR2 FQNEAQ. With 5 bases clipped from V and 4 bases from J, the junction kept 7 bases outside the gene matches. This CDR3 has 15 residues. For the CDR3, the DNA is TGTGCCAGCAGCCCAGGGGCTAGCGGGTACAATGAGCAGTTCTTC. It encodes CASSPGASGYNEQFF. The complete variable domain, with remaining parts taken from reference TRBV7-8 and TRBJ2-1, reads GAGVSQSPRYKVAKRGQDVALRCDPISGHVSLFWYQQALGQGPEFLTYFQNEAQLDKSGLPSDRFFAERPEGSVSTLKIQRTQQEDSAVYLCASSPGASGYNEQFFGPGTRLTVL.

The chain uses TRBV18 and TRBJ2-1, with TRBD2 matching over 12 bases. The germline V gene has CDR1 KGHSH and CDR2 LQKENI. The J segment lost 10 bases and the V segment lost 3 bases, leaving 7 bases of the junction unmatched. CDR3 size: 15 residues. CDR3 in amino acids: CASSPLGLAGGEQFF. CDR3 in DNA: TGTGCCAGCTCACCCCTTGGCCTAGCGGGAGGGGAGCAGTTCTTC.

The chain combines TRBV7-9 with TRBJ2-3; D is perhaps TRBD1 (6 bases). Germline CDR1 reads SEHNR; CDR2 reads FQNEAQ (reference sequence). V lost 4 bases to trimming and J lost 9 bases, with 17 bases between them. The CDR3 loop spans 14 amino acids. This chain's CDR3 is CASSSVFGTGTQYF. CDR3 DNA: TGTGCCAGCAGCTCAGTCTTTGGCACAGGGACGCAGTATTTT.

The chain links TRBV7-2 to TRBJ1-5, with 8 bases aligning to TRBD1. CDR3 length equals 15 residues. Looked up from germline, CDR1 is SGHTA and CDR2 is FQGNSA. V was clipped by 3 bases and J by 5 bases; unmatched bases: 6. CDR3 nucleotides: TGTGCCAGCAGCTTCGACAGGGGACGAGATCAGCCCCAGCATTTT. As protein: CASSFDRGRDQPQHF.

V usage is TRBV29-1 and J usage is TRBJ1-3; no definite D call. Trimming left V 4 bases short and J 0 bases short, with 7 bases between. CDR3 length equals 13 residues. The V gene's germline CDR1 is SQVTM and CDR2 ANQGSEA. CDR3 sequence reads: CSVAVSSGNTIYF. In DNA form, the CDR3 reads TGCAGCGTTGCAGTGTCCTCTGGAAACACCATATATTTT.

This rearrangement joins TRBV9 to TRBJ2-3; D call uncertain. The CDR3 has 14 residues. The germline gives CDR1 SGDLS, CDR2 YYNGEE. V was cut by 1 base and J by 2 bases, with 8 bases left in between. The CDR3 region is CASSVLRSTDTQYF. In DNA form, the CDR3 reads TGTGCCAGCAGCGTATTGAGGTCCACAGATACGCAGTATTTT.

The chain is built from TRBV4-1 and TRBJ1-1, with D perhaps matching TRBD1 (6 bases). V was clipped by 5 bases and J by 6 bases, with 19 bases between them. This CDR3 has 15 amino acids. The germline CDR1 and CDR2 sequences are MGHRA and YSYEKL. CDR3 DNA sequence: TGCGCCAGCAGCTACCCCCAGGGGCCGGGACCTGAAGCTTTCTTT. It yields the protein CASSYPQGPGPEAFF.

The V gene is TRBV7-2, the J gene TRBJ2-5; D perhaps matches TRBD2 (5 bases). CDR1 is SGHTA and CDR2 is FQGNSA in the germline V gene. Trimming cost V 5 bases and J 5 bases, with 15 bases left between them. The CDR3 is made up of 14 amino acids. CDR3 sequence reads: CASSPVASIETQYF. As DNA, the CDR3 is TGTGCCAGCAGCCCGGTGGCTAGCATCGAGACCCAGTACTTC.

The rearrangement joins TRBV10-3 to TRBJ2-2; 13 positions match TRBD2. Germline V gene lookup returns CDR1 ENHRY and CDR2 SYGVKD. This CDR3 has 16 amino acids. With V trimmed by 3 bases and J by 4 bases, 2 bases remained unmatched. CDR3 coding DNA: TGTGCCATCAGTGAACTAGCGGGAGGGCGCACCGGGGAGCTGTTTTTT. Translating it yields CAISELAGGRTGELFF.

This chain links TRBV27 with TRBJ2-7; 7 nucleotides align to TRBD1. The CDR3 loop spans 14 amino acids. The germline gives CDR1 MNHEY, CDR2 SMNVEV (reference sequence). Unmatched junction bases numbered 8, after V lost 5 bases and J lost 4 bases. CDR3: CASSRGQGGYEQYF. The CDR3 DNA is TGTGCCAGCAGTAGGGGGCAGGGTGGTTACGAGCAGTACTTC.

The J gene is TRBJ1-2, the V gene TRBV7-8; maybe TRBD1 (5 bases). Trimming took 1 base from V and 2 from J, leaving 17 bases between them. The germline V gene encodes CDR1 SGHVS and CDR2 FQNEAQ. The CDR3 sequence is 17 residues long. The CDR3 DNA reads as TGTGCCAGCAGCTTAGTTCGCGGGACCGGGGCCAACTATGGCTACACCTTC. This encodes CASSLVRGTGANYGYTF. Variable domain in full (rest from reference TRBV7-8 and TRBJ1-2): GAGVSQSPRYKVAKRGQDVALRCDPISGHVSLFWYQQALGQGPEFLTYFQNEAQLDKSGLPSDRFFAERPEGSVSTLKIQRTQQEDSAVYLCASSLVRGTGANYGYTFGSGTRLTVV.

The chain joins TRBV3-1 (or the pseudogene TRBV3-2) to TRBJ2-4, with 14 nucleotides matching TRBD2. J was trimmed by 0 bases and V by 0 bases; bases with no gene match: 10. In germline, CDR1 is LGHDT, CDR2 YNNKEL (reference sequence). This CDR3 region has 21 residues. The CDR3: CASSQDRTGTSGGLAKNIQYF. The CDR3 coding sequence is TGTGCCAGCAGCCAAGACCGGACAGGGACTAGCGGGGGACTAGCCAAAAACATTCAGTACTTC.

The chain links TRBV29-1 to TRBJ1-1, with D tentatively TRBD1 (6 bases). V was pared by 5 bases and J by 0 bases, with 10 bases between. The germline CDR1 and CDR2 sequences are SQVTM and ANQGSEA. This CDR3 is built from 13 residues. The CDR3 spells CSVLGGMNTEAFF. The CDR3 DNA sequence: TGCAGCGTTTTAGGGGGAATGAACACTGAAGCTTTCTTT.

The table lists this clone with a few counts. This sequence joins TRBV27 and TRBJ1-3; D uncertain. CDR1 and CDR2 from the germline V gene are MNHEY and SMNVEV (reference sequence). V was pared by 6 bases and J by 0 bases, with 9 bases between. The CDR3 consists of 14 residues. The CDR3 region has the DNA TGTGCCAGCAGGGGCGGGTTCTCTGGAAACACCATATATTTT. Translating gives CASRGGFSGNTIYF.

The gene calls are TRBV30 and TRBJ2-1; maybe TRBD2 (6 bases). V lost 5 bases to trimming and J lost 4 bases, with 18 bases between them. The CDR3 is 15 amino acids. In germline, CDR1 is GTSNPN, CDR2 SVGIG (reference sequence). CDR3 DNA: TGTGCCTGGCGAGGGACTTTCGGCGGGTACAATGAGCAGTTCTTC. Protein: CAWRGTFGGYNEQFF.

The chain has TRBV7-9 and TRBJ2-2, with D possibly being TRBD2 (6 bases). Germline V CDR1 and CDR2: SEHNR, FQNEAQ (reference sequence). The CDR3 is 15 residues long. The V gene lost 2 bases and the J gene lost 1 base, with 8 bases spanning the gap. In DNA form, the CDR3 reads TGTGCCAGCAGCTTAAGGCGGGAGAACACCGGGGAGCTGTTTTTT. The encoded protein is CASSLRRENTGELFF.

In this sample, this clone turned up once. At one of its ends the junction is not consistent with the germline gene, which may arise from a read error. This sequence joins TRBV19 and TRBJ2-7, with 7 bases that match TRBD1. Germline lookup yields CDR1 LNHDA and CDR2 SQIVND (reference sequence). The CDR3 totals 15 residues. The CDR3 here is CASSIGQGVSHEQYF. The CDR3 coding sequence is TGTGCCAGTAGTATAGGCCAGGGGGTCTCCCACGAGCAGTACTTC.

V usage is TRBV11-3 and J usage is TRBJ2-7, with 7 nucleotides matching TRBD1. From germline, CDR1 is SGHNT and CDR2 YENEEA. The V gene end was trimmed by 3 bases and the J gene end by 3 bases; junction bases not matched to a gene: 14. This CDR3 is built from 17 residues. CDR3 residues: CASSFEPNRGLIYEQYF. The CDR3 DNA sequence: TGTGCCAGCAGCTTCGAGCCTAACAGGGGCCTGATCTACGAGCAGTACTTC.

The chain uses TRBV19 and TRBJ2-1, with 7 bases that match TRBD2. Per germline, CDR1 LNHDA and CDR2 SQIVND (reference sequence). The trim removed 5 bases at V and 6 bases at J, leaving 7 bases unmatched. The CDR3 extends over 14 amino acids. Written as DNA, the CDR3 is TGTGCCAGTAGTCCCACCGCGGGGGTCAATGAGCAGTTCTTC. Translated: CASSPTAGVNEQFF.